This entry lists 23 T cell receptor beta chains sequenced from one sample in a study of T cells expressing NK-cell markers. For each CDR3 protein, TCRdb gives one entry from its re-call of the 5' RACE reads, without DNA. This table holds 500,000 to 700,000 distinct CDR3 sequences. Sequenced: blood T cells: a sorted CD56 or NKG2C T cell subset, CD4+ or CD8+ T cells, or bulk PBMC T cells (not recorded which). Receptors originate from a man younger than 35 in good health.

The V and J genes are TRBV5-5 and TRBJ2-7. Germline V CDR1 and CDR2: SGHKS, YYEKEE (reference sequence). The length of the CDR3 is 17 residues. CDR3 region: CASSLLGGRSGNGEQYF. The full variable domain, completed using reference TRBV5-5 and TRBJ2-7, is DAGVTQSPTHLIKTRGQQVTLRCSPISGHKSVSWYQQVLGQGPQFIFQYYEKEERGRGNFPDRFSARQFPNYSSELNVNALLLGDSALYLCASSLLGGRSGNGEQYFGPGTRLTVT.

This chain links TRBV4-1 with TRBJ2-1; TCRdb reports TRBD1, a call that lacks DNA to check it against. Germline CDR1 and CDR2: MGHRA and YSYEKL. The length of the CDR3 is 14 residues. The CDR3 region is CATRGQGAYNEQFF.

The rearrangement uses TRBV18 and TRBJ2-2. Germline V gene sequence: CDR1 KGHSH, CDR2 LQKENI. This CDR3 has 16 residues. The CDR3 loop reads CASSPQLSGDTGELFF.

The V gene is TRBV5-1, the J gene TRBJ2-2. CDR3 length equals 16 residues. Germline V gene data show CDR1 as SGHRS and CDR2 as YFSETQ. CDR3 loop: CASSPTYRKNTGELFF.

This rearrangement joins TRBV6-5 to TRBJ1-2. Germline V lookup: CDR1 MNHEY, CDR2 SVGAGI. There are 13 residues in the CDR3. CDR3 protein: CASSYSTDDGYTF.

V is TRBV25-1 and J is TRBJ2-5; TCRdb proposes TRBD1, but this gene call is untestable without DNA. The CDR3 consists of 15 residues. Germline V gene lookup returns CDR1 MGHDK and CDR2 SYGVNS. The chain's CDR3 is CASSEFVAGGETQYF.

The chain employs TRBV6-1 and TRBJ2-1; TCRdb outputs TRBD1, but without DNA this stays unchecked. The CDR3 has 15 residues. Germline CDR1 MNHNS, CDR2 SASEGT. CDR3 protein: CASSARGQGGNEQFF.

This rearrangement joins TRBV6-1 to TRBJ2-1; TCRdb calls TRBD2, which cannot be checked without DNA. CDR1 and CDR2 from the germline V gene are MNHNS and SASEGT. This CDR3 region has 15 residues. CDR3 protein: CASRTGLAEYNEQFF.

The gene calls are TRBV29-1 and TRBJ1-1. The CDR3 length is 15 residues. Germline CDR1 SQVTM, CDR2 ANQGSEA. The CDR3 region is CSVEDRVEVGTEAFF.

The chain recombines TRBV11-2 with TRBJ1-2; the TCRdb call, TRBD1, lacks DNA for checking. Germline CDR1 reads SGHAT; CDR2 reads FQNNGV. The CDR3 totals 14 residues. The CDR3 loop is CASSGRTGDYGYTF.

The V gene is TRBV29-1, the J gene TRBJ1-5; TCRdb calls TRBD1, which cannot be checked without DNA. Germline-derived CDR1 and CDR2 are SQVTM and ANQGSEA. This CDR3 has 17 residues. This CDR3 reads CSVLFATGGNSNQPQHF.

The chain carries TRBV20-1 and TRBJ1-1; TCRdb proposes TRBD1, but this gene call is untestable without DNA. From germline, CDR1 is DFQATT and CDR2 SNEGSKA (reference sequence). This CDR3 comprises 14 residues. This CDR3 is CSATPGGGSTEAFF.

This chain connects TRBV20-1 to TRBJ1-1; TCRdb's D gene call, TRBD1, goes unchecked for lack of DNA. Germline CDR1 is DFQATT and CDR2 is SNEGSKA (reference sequence). The CDR3 is 14 residues long. The CDR3 loop reads CSARTGHMNTEAFF.

The chain carries TRBV6-2 or TRBV6-3 and TRBJ2-1; TCRdb's D call, TRBD1, is unchecked because there is no DNA. Germline CDR1 MNHEY, CDR2 SVGEGT. There are 14 residues in the CDR3. The CDR3 sequence is CASTALAGQGEQFF.

This sequence joins TRBV6-1 and TRBJ1-5; TCRdb outputs TRBD1, but without DNA this stays unchecked. This CDR3 region has 15 residues. Germline CDR1 is MNHNS and CDR2 is SASEGT. This chain's CDR3 is CASRDQGQGNQPQHF.

The chain couples TRBV5-5 to TRBJ2-2; TCRdb indicates TRBD1, and absent DNA this call remains unverified. Looked up from germline, CDR1 is SGHKS and CDR2 is YYEKEE (reference sequence). The CDR3 runs to 13 residues. CDR3 region: CASSPIPGGELFF.

This chain connects TRBV7-8 to TRBJ2-4; the TRBD1 assignment by TCRdb is unverifiable without DNA. The CDR3 has 14 amino acids. The germline V gene encodes CDR1 SGHVS and CDR2 FQNEAQ. CDR3 sequence reads: CASNKGRGENIQYF.

The chain is built from TRBV20-1 and TRBJ2-1; as DNA is missing, the TRBD2 call by TCRdb cannot be tested. Germline V lookup: CDR1 DFQATT, CDR2 SNEGSKA (reference sequence). The CDR3 consists of 13 residues. The chain's CDR3 is CSCVAGSYNEQFF.

The CDR3 region is CASSLMVTGNQPQHF. V gene TRBV5-6 combines with J gene TRBJ1-5. Germline V CDR1 and CDR2: SGHDT, YYEEEE. The CDR3 is made up of 15 amino acids.

The J gene is TRBJ1-2, the V gene TRBV29-1. Germline V gene lookup returns CDR1 SQVTM and CDR2 ANQGSEA. The CDR3 covers 14 residues. This chain's CDR3 is CSVSPVDFNYGYTF.

The chain couples TRBV15 to TRBJ2-7; lacking DNA, the TRBD1 call made by TCRdb goes unchecked. CDR3 length equals 16 residues. Germline V lookup: CDR1 LNHNV, CDR2 YYDKDF (reference sequence). The CDR3 sequence is CATSRDRGTGGYEQYF.

The rearrangement joins TRBV6-2 or TRBV6-3 to TRBJ2-1; the D call of TRBD2 rests on TCRdb alone, since no DNA is present to check it. The CDR3 sequence is 18 residues long. Germline V gene data show CDR1 as MNHEY and CDR2 as SVGEGT. The CDR3 spells CASSSTPRAGISYNEQFF.

The V call is TRBV3-1, the J call TRBJ1-3; absent DNA, TCRdb's TRBD1 call cannot be checked. The CDR3 is made up of 14 amino acids. CDR1 and CDR2 from the germline V gene are LGHDT and YNNKEL (reference sequence). The CDR3 protein is CASSLGQAGNTIYF.